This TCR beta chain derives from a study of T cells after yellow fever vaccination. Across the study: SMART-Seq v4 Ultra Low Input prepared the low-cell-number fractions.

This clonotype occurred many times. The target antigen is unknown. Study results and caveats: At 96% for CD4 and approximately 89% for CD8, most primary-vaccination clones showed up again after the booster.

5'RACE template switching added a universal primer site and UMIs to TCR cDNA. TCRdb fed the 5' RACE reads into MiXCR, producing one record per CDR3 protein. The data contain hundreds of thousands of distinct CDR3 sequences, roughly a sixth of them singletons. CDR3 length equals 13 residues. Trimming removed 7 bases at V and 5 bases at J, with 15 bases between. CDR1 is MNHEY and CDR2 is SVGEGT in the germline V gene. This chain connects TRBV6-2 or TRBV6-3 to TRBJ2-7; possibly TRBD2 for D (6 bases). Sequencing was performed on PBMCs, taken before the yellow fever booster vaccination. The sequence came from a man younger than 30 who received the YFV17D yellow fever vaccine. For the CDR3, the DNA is TGTGCCAGCATGTGGGCGGCGGGGAACGAGCAGTACTTC. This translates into CASMWAAGNEQYF.